This TCR beta chain comes out of a study of CD8 T cells in ankylosing spondylitis. This clonotype came up many times. What it binds is unknown. Points from the study as a whole: A TCR beta motif of several highly homologous variants seemed to mark ankylosing spondylitis blood.

Making the TCR beta libraries involved quantitative 5'-RACE with molecular barcodes. TCRdb independently ran MiXCR on the 5' RACE reads; one entry per CDR3 protein. The sample has around 300,000 distinct CDR3 sequences, roughly 15% seen once. The sequence derives from a male donor with ankylosing spondylitis or in good health (not recorded which). Sequencing was performed on blood, either unsorted or a sorted T cell fraction (not recorded which).

Here the CDR3 DNA reads TGCGCCAGCAGCTTGGACCCGGGGACAAGGGAAACTGAAGCTTTCTTT. Amino acid sequence: CASSLDPGTRETEAFF. The chain uses TRBV5-1 and TRBJ1-1; TRBD1 is a possible D gene (6 bases). Per germline, CDR1 SGHRS and CDR2 YFSETQ. V lost 0 bases, J lost 5 bases, and 17 bases lay in between. The CDR3 spans 16 residues.